The next 32 T cell receptor beta chains were all read from a single sample in a study of cytomegalovirus exposure and HLA in healthy donors. The PCR had 60 Vbeta and 13 Jbeta primers. TCRdb's table, derived via immunoSEQ multiplex PCR, lists solely in-frame clones and lacks some. This table holds 150,000 to 200,000 clones, 68% found once. Sequences were obtained from PBMCs. The source is a man between 45 and 60 years old in good health and CMV-seronegative.

A few counts support this clone. The chain has TRBV7-9 and TRBJ1-4; 8 positions agree with TRBD1. V shed 4 bases and J 6 bases; nucleotides not matched to a gene: 1. The germline gives CDR1 SEHNR, CDR2 FQNEAQ (reference sequence). The CDR3 length is 13 residues. DNA for the CDR3: TGTGCCAGCAGCTCAGGGGGCGATGAAAAACTGTTTTTT. It encodes CASSSGGDEKLFF.

This clone was picked up a small number of times. The chain carries TRBV4-1 and TRBJ1-5; 8 bases fit TRBD1. Germline V gene data show CDR1 as MGHRA and CDR2 as YSYEKL. V was pared by 0 bases and J by 7 bases, with 11 bases of the junction left unmatched. This CDR3 is built from 17 residues. The CDR3 DNA reads as TGCGCCAGCAGCCAAGATTTGGGGCAGGGGGCTTACCAGCCCCAGCATTTT. The encoded protein is CASSQDLGQGAYQPQHF.

This clone has a handful of counts. The J gene is TRBJ1-2, the V gene TRBV15; D might be TRBD1 (6 bases). Between the trimmed V and J ends, which lost 5 bases and 2 bases, there was a span of 15 bases. Germline CDR1 and CDR2: LNHNV and YYDKDF (reference sequence). This CDR3 is built from 15 residues. The CDR3 sequence is CATSVWQGRNYGYTF. The CDR3 nucleotides are TGTGCCACCAGCGTGTGGCAGGGGCGAAACTATGGCTACACCTTC.

The gene calls are TRBV29-1 and TRBJ1-3; D is undetermined. CDR3 length: 14 residues. CDR1 is SQVTM, CDR2 ANQGSEA, per germline. The germline V and J ends were trimmed by 3 bases and 0 bases, with 9 bases remaining between them. The CDR3, as DNA: TGCAGCGTTGATGGAGGAATCTCTGGAAACACCATATATTTT. Amino acid sequence: CSVDGGISGNTIYF.

This sequence joins TRBV16 and TRBJ1-1; D not certain. This CDR3 spans 13 amino acids. Trimming stripped 7 bases from V and 1 base from J, with 10 bases between. Per the germline V gene, CDR1 is KGHSY and CDR2 is FQNENV. This chain's CDR3 is CASKQYANTEAFF. The CDR3 DNA is TGTGCCAGCAAACAGTATGCGAACACTGAAGCTTTCTTT. The complete variable domain, with remaining parts taken from reference TRBV16 and TRBJ1-1, reads GEEVAQTPKHLVRGEGQKAKLYCAPIKGHSYVFWYQQVLKNEFKFLISFQNENVFDETGMPKERFSAKCLPNSPCSLEIQATKLEDSAVYFCASKQYANTEAFFGQGTRLTVV.

The chain uses TRBV27 and TRBJ1-2; tentatively, D is TRBD1 (5 bases). Germline loops: CDR1 MNHEY, CDR2 SMNVEV (reference sequence). The CDR3 length is 16 residues. V dropped 6 bases and J dropped 0 bases, with 17 bases sitting between them. CDR3 DNA: TGTGCCAGCAGCCTAAGCCGGGGGTCGGCTAACTATGGCTACACCTTC. This translates into CASSLSRGSANYGYTF.

V is TRBV28 and J is TRBJ1-2; 10 bases align to TRBD1. J was trimmed by 7 bases and V by 5 bases; bases with no gene match: 19. The germline CDR1 and CDR2 sequences are MDHEN and SYDVKM. CDR3 length equals 18 residues. The CDR3 nucleotides read TGTGCCAGCAGTCCTCCACCCCGCCCGGGACAGGGGCAGGTTGGCTACACCTTC. Translating it yields CASSPPPRPGQGQVGYTF.

CDR3 sequence (DNA): TGCGCCAGCAGCTCACCGGGACTAGCATGGGAGAGCGAGACCCAGTACTTC. Protein sequence: CASSSPGLAWESETQYF. V is TRBV5-1 and J is TRBJ2-5, with TRBD2 matching 9 bases. Germline V gene data show CDR1 as SGHRS and CDR2 as YFSETQ. The CDR3 has 17 residues. The V segment lost 3 bases and the J segment 5 bases; nucleotides outside the gene matches: 14.

This clone was detected only a few times. V is TRBV6-5 and J is TRBJ1-1; TRBD1 aligns across 11 bases. Germline values: CDR1 MNHEY, CDR2 SVGAGI. V trimming: 6 bases; J trimming: 5 bases; junction bases outside the gene matches: 5. The CDR3 contains 14 residues. CDR3: CASSRGQGVTEAFF. For the CDR3, the DNA is TGTGCCAGCAGCAGGGGACAGGGGGTGACTGAAGCTTTCTTT.

This chain connects TRBV9 to TRBJ2-5, with D possibly TRBD2 on 5 matching bases. Germline V gene data show CDR1 as SGDLS and CDR2 as YYNGEE. Trimming cost V 0 bases and J 5 bases, with 17 bases left between them. The CDR3 covers 16 residues. CDR3 protein: CASSVGYSVVAETQYF. In nucleotides, the CDR3 is TGTGCCAGCAGCGTAGGGTATAGCGTGGTTGCGGAGACCCAGTACTTC.

The chain is built from TRBV7-6 and TRBJ1-2; 7 nucleotides match TRBD1. The CDR3 has 16 residues. The V gene end was trimmed by 5 bases and the J gene end by 8 bases; junction bases not matched to a gene: 17. Germline V gene lookup returns CDR1 SGHVS and CDR2 FNYEAQ. CDR3 protein: CASSPGSATGLNGYTF. CDR3 nucleotides: TGTGCCAGCAGCCCCGGCTCCGCGACAGGGTTAAACGGCTACACCTTC.

The chain joins TRBV19 to TRBJ2-2; no definite D call. The length of the CDR3 is 14 residues. Trimming cost V 1 base and J 4 bases, with 7 bases left between them. Germline V gene data show CDR1 as LNHDA and CDR2 as SQIVND (reference sequence). This CDR3 reads CASSIVGGTGELFF. The CDR3 region has the DNA TGTGCCAGTAGTATAGTAGGCGGCACCGGGGAGCTGTTTTTT.

The rearrangement joins TRBV27 to TRBJ2-2; 7 bases agree with TRBD1. The CDR3 has 16 residues. Germline V gene lookup returns CDR1 MNHEY and CDR2 SMNVEV (reference sequence). The junction had 7 bases not matched to a gene; V was cut back by 3 bases and J by 3 bases. CDR3 nucleotide sequence: TGTGCCAGCAGTTTTGCGCCGACAGGGCACACCGGGGAGCTGTTTTTT. Protein product: CASSFAPTGHTGELFF.

The chain joins TRBV5-1 to TRBJ2-5, with 8 bases matching TRBD1. The CDR3 extends over 19 amino acids. CDR1 and CDR2 from the germline V gene are SGHRS and YFSETQ. Losses at the gene ends were 1 base for V and 4 bases for J; bases not matched to a gene: 18. CDR3 residues: CASSLNAPGGQVGGETQYF. DNA of the CDR3: TGCGCCAGCAGCTTGAATGCCCCCGGGGGACAGGTCGGGGGAGAGACCCAGTACTTC. Variable domain in full (rest from reference TRBV5-1 and TRBJ2-5): KAGVTQTPRYLIKTRGQQVTLSCSPISGHRSVSWYQQTPGQGLQFLFEYFSETQRNKGNFPGRFSGRQFSNSRSEMNVSTLELGDSALYLCASSLNAPGGQVGGETQYFGPGTRLLVL.

J is TRBJ1-1 and V is TRBV25-1; no clear D. Germline-derived CDR1 and CDR2 are MGHDK and SYGVNS. V was clipped by 3 bases and J by 6 bases, with 11 bases between them. The CDR3 runs to 13 residues. The CDR3 is CASSERSAAEAFF. CDR3 DNA: TGTGCCAGCAGTGAGAGGTCGGCCGCTGAAGCTTTCTTT.

This clone showed up just once. The rearrangement joins TRBV6-5 to TRBJ2-7; possible D gene TRBD2, 6 bases. The CDR3 is made up of 14 amino acids. V was pared by 6 bases and J by 0 bases, with 12 bases between. In germline, CDR1 is MNHEY, CDR2 SVGAGI. The CDR3 sequence is CASSWDSGSYEQYF. The CDR3, as DNA: TGTGCCAGCAGCTGGGACTCCGGCTCCTACGAGCAGTACTTC.

This clone was seen more than once but under ten times. This chain uses TRBV7-9 with TRBJ1-2; 9 nucleotides align to TRBD1. J gave up 6 bases and V 5 bases, and 7 bases lay outside the gene matches. This CDR3 is built from 14 residues. Germline V CDR1 and CDR2: SEHNR, FQNEAQ (reference sequence). The CDR3 DNA sequence: TGTGCCAGCAGCAAGGGACAGGGCGAGGATGGCTACACCTTC. It yields the protein CASSKGQGEDGYTF.

This clone came up once. The chain is built from TRBV6-5 and TRBJ1-1, with D possibly TRBD1 on 6 matching bases. V was shortened by 4 bases and J by 6 bases, with 12 bases between the two germline ends. The CDR3 sequence is 13 residues long. Looked up from germline, CDR1 is MNHEY and CDR2 is SVGAGI. CDR3: CASSWYRAAEAFF. CDR3 bases: TGTGCCAGCAGTTGGTACAGGGCCGCTGAAGCTTTCTTT.

This clone has a handful of counts. The rearrangement uses TRBV6-1 and TRBJ1-6; D not resolved. The V end was cut by 3 bases, the J end by 7 bases, with 10 bases between. Germline lookup yields CDR1 MNHNS and CDR2 SASEGT. The CDR3 spans 14 residues. The CDR3 bases are TGTGCCAGCAGTGACCCTCGGTTCAATTCACCCCTCCACTTT. Residues: CASSDPRFNSPLHF.

The gene calls are TRBV19 and TRBJ1-1; 9 bases are a match to TRBD1. The CDR3 totals 15 residues. In germline, CDR1 is LNHDA, CDR2 SQIVND (reference sequence). V shed 5 bases, J shed 7 bases, and the junction held 11 bases outside the gene matches. CDR3 sequence reads: CASSRRDREFGEAFF. The CDR3 nucleotides read TGTGCCAGTAGTCGTCGGGACAGGGAATTCGGTGAAGCTTTCTTT.

The rearrangement uses TRBV28 and TRBJ2-7; 7 nucleotides match TRBD1. Trimming cost V 3 bases and J 1 base; bases outside gene matches: 3. Germline assignment: CDR1 MDHEN and CDR2 SYDVKM. The CDR3 runs to 14 residues. CDR3 nucleotides: TGTGCCAGCAGTTTGCAGGGGGAGTCCTACGAGCAGTACTTC. It yields the protein CASSLQGESYEQYF.

V and J are TRBV4-2 and TRBJ2-1; tentative D call: TRBD1 (6 bases). Germline V lookup: CDR1 LGHNA, CDR2 YNFKEQ. With 0 bases removed from V and 7 bases from J, the gap between germline ends came to 16 bases. The CDR3 runs to 16 residues. The CDR3 DNA is TGTGCCAGCAGCCAAGATCCGGGACAACCCTGGAATGAGCAGTTCTTC. It translates to CASSQDPGQPWNEQFF.

V usage is TRBV7-3 and J usage is TRBJ2-3; 10 bases align to TRBD2. This CDR3 spans 15 amino acids. Germline V CDR1 and CDR2: SGHTA, FQGTGA. V lost 6 bases, J lost 3 bases, and 6 bases stayed unmatched. The CDR3, as DNA: TGTGCCAGCAGAGCAGCGGGGGGGCGAACAGATACGCAGTATTTT. Its translation: CASRAAGGRTDTQYF. Using reference TRBV7-3 and TRBJ2-3 for the parts outside the CDR3, the full variable domain is GAGVSQTPSNKVTEKGKYVELRCDPISGHTALYWYRQSLGQGPEFLIYFQGTGAADDSGLPNDRFFAVRPEGSVSTLKIQRTERGDSAVYLCASRAAGGRTDTQYFGPGTRLTVL.

V and J are TRBV5-1 and TRBJ1-3; D uncertain. V gave up 0 bases and J gave up 8 bases, with 12 bases separating them. Germline-derived CDR1 and CDR2 are SGHRS and YFSETQ. The CDR3 covers 14 residues. The CDR3 protein is CASSLVGGRDTIYF. CDR3 nucleotides: TGCGCCAGCAGCTTGGTGGGAGGTAGAGACACCATATATTTT.

Only one count was recorded for this clone. The V gene is TRBV2, the J gene TRBJ2-5; 7 bases align to TRBD1. V lost 10 bases to trimming and J lost 5 bases; unmatched junction nucleotides: 13. This CDR3 region has 14 residues. Germline lookup yields CDR1 SNHLY and CDR2 FYNNEI. The CDR3 loop reads CAKSGTAPSETQYF. For the CDR3, the DNA is TGTGCCAAGTCCGGGACAGCCCCTTCGGAGACCCAGTACTTC.

The chain carries TRBV28 and TRBJ1-1, with D possibly being TRBD1 (6 bases). The CDR3 sequence is 15 residues long. The V end lost 5 bases, the J end lost 4 bases, and 17 bases lay between the germline ends. CDR1 is MDHEN, CDR2 SYDVKM, per germline. The CDR3 here is CASSIQGFLATEAFF. In DNA form, the CDR3 reads TGTGCCAGCAGTATACAGGGTTTTTTAGCCACTGAAGCTTTCTTT. The full variable domain, in which reference TRBV28 and TRBJ1-1 provide the parts outside the CDR3, is DVKVTQSSRYLVKRTGEKVFLECVQDMDHENMFWYRQDPGLGLRLIYFSYDVKMKEKGDIPEGYSVSREKKERFSLILESASTNQTSMYLCASSIQGFLATEAFFGQGTRLTVV.

The genes are TRBV2 and TRBJ1-6; 7 bases align to TRBD1. V was pared by 7 bases and J by 11 bases, with 11 bases of the junction left unmatched. Germline loops: CDR1 SNHLY, CDR2 FYNNEI. The CDR3 has 14 residues. The CDR3 loop is CASIDRDRIPPLHF. In nucleotides, the CDR3 is TGTGCCAGCATCGACCGGGACAGAATTCCACCCCTCCACTTT.

The chain employs TRBV11-3 and TRBJ2-1, with TRBD2 matching over 15 bases. There are 15 residues in the CDR3. Germline loops: CDR1 SGHNT, CDR2 YENEEA. Losses at the gene ends were 5 bases for V and 8 bases for J; bases not matched to a gene: 4. The CDR3 loop reads CASSRTSGGAHEQFF. The CDR3, as DNA: TGTGCCAGCAGCCGGACTAGCGGGGGGGCCCATGAGCAGTTCTTC.

V is TRBV2 and J is TRBJ2-2, with 12 bases identical to TRBD1. Germline V gives CDR1 SNHLY, CDR2 FYNNEI. This CDR3 spans 16 amino acids. The V gene end was trimmed by 4 bases and the J gene end by 4 bases; junction bases not matched to a gene: 4. The CDR3 DNA is TGTGCCAGCAGTGGGGACAGGGGGCAAGGCACCGGGGAGCTGTTTTTT. It encodes CASSGDRGQGTGELFF.

This chain uses TRBV5-1 with TRBJ1-1; TRBD1 might be the D (6 bases). V was pared by 7 bases and J by 1 base, with 17 bases between. This CDR3 is 15 amino acids long. Per the germline V gene, CDR1 is SGHRS and CDR2 is YFSETQ. This CDR3 is CASVPSGGSNTEAFF. The DNA of the CDR3 is TGCGCCAGCGTACCGTCGGGGGGCTCGAACACTGAAGCTTTCTTT.

V is TRBV2 and J is TRBJ1-5, with TRBD1 matching over 9 bases. Germline V CDR1 and CDR2: SNHLY, FYNNEI. The V gene end was trimmed by 4 bases and the J gene end by 6 bases; junction bases not matched to a gene: 4. The length of the CDR3 is 14 residues. CDR3 in DNA: TGTGCCAGCAGTGGGACAGGGGACGCTCAGCCCCAGCATTTT. It yields the protein CASSGTGDAQPQHF.

The J gene is TRBJ1-3, the V gene TRBV19; D gene unclear. The germline V gene encodes CDR1 LNHDA and CDR2 SQIVND (reference sequence). CDR3 length: 15 amino acids. The V and J ends lost 2 bases and 4 bases respectively, with 12 bases between them. In nucleotides, the CDR3 is TGTGCCAGTAGTATATTTTCGACACTCGGAAACACCATATATTTT. It specifies CASSIFSTLGNTIYF.